The entry that follows covers one T cell receptor beta chain sequence. Regarding time point: persistent/refractory GD, antithyroid drugs over 5 years with positive TRAb. Extracted PBMC RNA gave rise to the TCR library. Arm-PCR of CDR3 regions and iRepertoire HTBI primers were used to build TCR beta libraries. MiXCR was run by TCRdb on the multiplex PCR reads, yielding one entry per CDR3 protein. The sample has about 450,000 distinct CDR3 sequences; around 22% are singletons. The data were obtained in a study of regulatory T cells in long-lasting Graves disease. Germline trimming cut 4 bases from V and 4 bases from J; bases unmatched to any gene: 17. Per the germline V gene, CDR1 is SGHRS and CDR2 is YFSETQ. The CDR3 contains 18 residues.

The gene calls are TRBV5-1 and TRBJ1-2, with TRBD1 matching over 9 bases. The sequence came from a female donor with Graves disease. The sequences come from peripheral blood mononuclear cells (PBMCs), collected when the disease was refractory, from a patient treated with antithyroid drugs. The chain's CDR3 is CASSPYLVGTGPLYGYTF. For the CDR3, the DNA is TGCGCCAGCAGCCCCTACCTGGTCGGGACAGGGCCTCTCTATGGCTACACCTTC. Full variable domain (rest looked up from reference TRBV5-1 and TRBJ1-2): KAGVTQTPRYLIKTRGQQVTLSCSPISGHRSVSWYQQTPGQGLQFLFEYFSETQRNKGNFPGRFSGRQFSNSRSEMNVSTLELGDSALYLCASSPYLVGTGPLYGYTFGSGTRLTVV.